The 25 T cell receptor beta chains below all came from one sample that was sequenced in a study of a mutant IDH1 vaccine in newly diagnosed glioma. Noted time point: week 35, safety follow-up. Each dose delivered 300 ug of mutant IDH1 20-mer peptide subcutaneously with imiquimod. Which antigens these TCRs recognize remains unknown. Some clones are missing from TCRdb's copy, which holds only in-frame ones; the method was immunoSEQ multiplex PCR. The profile shows tens of thousands of clones, around 87% of them singletons. The sample here was PBMCs, taken from a glioma patient whose treatment included an IDH1 peptide vaccine. These receptors came from a man aged 35-49 years with glioma.

V and J are TRBV29-1 and TRBJ2-2; D may correspond to TRBD1 or TRBD2 (7 bases each). CDR1 and CDR2 (germline): SQVTM, ANQGSEA. This CDR3 has 13 residues. Trimming took 7 bases from V and 6 from J, leaving 15 bases between them. The CDR3 sequence is CSAGEGAPGELFF. CDR3 bases: TGCAGCGCCGGGGAGGGGGCGCCCGGGGAGCTGTTTTTT.

This clone was seen once. The chain uses TRBV11-2 and TRBJ2-1, with D possibly TRBD1 on 6 matching bases. The CDR3 has 14 residues. Trimming removed 5 bases from V and 9 bases from J, with 17 bases in between. Germline V CDR1 and CDR2: SGHAT, FQNNGV. In DNA form, the CDR3 reads TGTGCCAGCAGCCCGCCGGACAGAATCGGTGAGCAGTTCTTC. Translation gives CASSPPDRIGEQFF. Looking up the rest from reference TRBV11-2 and TRBJ2-1 gives the full variable domain: EAGVAQSPRYKIIEKRQSVAFWCNPISGHATLYWYQQILGQGPKLLIQFQNNGVVDDSQLPKDRFSAERLKGVDSTLKIQPAKLEDSAVYLCASSPPDRIGEQFFGPGTRLTVL.

This clone has more than one count but fewer than ten. The CDR3 sequence: CASSATFLPGPNYGYTF. DNA of the CDR3: TGTGCCAGTAGCGCAACCTTCCTACCAGGACCTAACTATGGCTACACCTTC. The chain links TRBV19 to TRBJ1-2; D gene ambiguous. Trimming removed 6 bases at V and 0 bases at J, with 20 bases between. Looked up from germline, CDR1 is LNHDA and CDR2 is SQIVND (reference sequence). This CDR3 comprises 17 residues.

CDR3 region: CASHSQVSGYTF. In DNA form, the CDR3 reads TGTGCCAGCCACTCCCAGGTCAGTGGCTACACCTTC. V is TRBV28 and J is TRBJ1-2; no clear D gene. Trimming cost V 8 bases and J 7 bases, with 14 bases left between them. Germline-derived CDR1 and CDR2 are MDHEN and SYDVKM. This CDR3 has 12 residues.

This clone is a singleton in its sample. This chain uses TRBV19 with TRBJ2-7, with D perhaps TRBD2 (6 bases). Germline lookup yields CDR1 LNHDA and CDR2 SQIVND (reference sequence). The germline V and J ends were trimmed by 1 base and 0 bases, with 13 bases remaining between them. This CDR3 contains 16 residues. The CDR3 loop reads CASSIGLALLSYEQYF. The CDR3 DNA reads TGTGCCAGTAGTATAGGCCTAGCGCTACTCTCCTACGAGCAGTACTTC.

The chain uses TRBV28 and TRBJ2-6, with D perhaps matching TRBD1 (5 bases). CDR3 size: 16 residues. From germline, CDR1 is MDHEN and CDR2 SYDVKM. V gave up 6 bases and J gave up 1 base, with 13 bases separating them. The CDR3 coding sequence is TGTGCCAGCAGGTCCTCCTCAGGGTCTGGGGCCAACGTCCTGACTTTC. Translating gives CASRSSSGSGANVLTF.

The chain links TRBV7-2 to TRBJ2-5, with a weak D call TRBD2 (5 bases). Trimming pared 2 bases from V and 5 bases from J, leaving 9 bases between. Germline loops: CDR1 SGHTA, CDR2 FQGNSA. The CDR3 is made up of 13 amino acids. The CDR3 reads CASSLPSLETQYF. As DNA, the CDR3 is TGTGCCAGCAGCTTACCTAGCTTGGAGACCCAGTACTTC.

The gene calls are TRBV7-2 and TRBJ2-3; TRBD1 matches at 8 bases. The CDR3 loop spans 15 amino acids. Germline V gives CDR1 SGHTA, CDR2 FQGNSA. The V gene end was trimmed by 3 bases and the J gene end by 5 bases; junction bases not matched to a gene: 7. CDR3 region: CASSLTGVGRDTQYF. DNA for the CDR3: TGTGCCAGCAGCTTGACAGGGGTGGGGAGAGATACGCAGTATTTT.

The V and J genes are TRBV19 and TRBJ1-3; D is unclear. The CDR3 totals 15 residues. Trimming removed 3 bases at V and 4 bases at J, with 13 bases between. Per germline, CDR1 LNHDA and CDR2 SQIVND (reference sequence). CDR3 coding DNA: TGTGCCAGTAGTATTGCTCGGAGCCCAGGAAACACCATATATTTT. Amino acids: CASSIARSPGNTIYF.

This clone was seen a single time. V and J are TRBV2 and TRBJ2-7; D is ambiguous. Germline CDR1 is SNHLY and CDR2 is FYNNEI. The CDR3 extends over 14 amino acids. V lost 6 bases, J lost 2 bases, and 14 bases lay in between. The CDR3 sequence: CASRELWSTYEQYF. CDR3 DNA: TGTGCCAGCAGGGAGCTGTGGTCTACCTACGAGCAGTACTTC.

The V gene is TRBV7-2, the J gene TRBJ2-1, with 9 bases that match TRBD2. The V gene's germline CDR1 is SGHTA and CDR2 FQGNSA. CDR3 length equals 13 residues. J lost 13 bases, V lost 4 bases, and 8 bases had no gene match. The CDR3 spells CASSSRGSGGQFF. The DNA of the CDR3 is TGTGCCAGCAGCTCTAGGGGTAGCGGGGGACAGTTCTTC.

For the CDR3, the DNA is TGTGCCAGCAGCTTGGTTAGGGCGACTCCGGACCGAGCTTTCTTT. Its protein product is CASSLVRATPDRAFF. V usage is TRBV11-2 and J usage is TRBJ1-1; the D is unclear. Trimming removed 3 bases at V and 10 bases at J, with 21 bases between. CDR3 length equals 15 residues. CDR1 is SGHAT and CDR2 is FQNNGV in the germline V gene.

This clone was seen a single time. This chain links TRBV7-2 with TRBJ2-1, with TRBD1 identical over 12 bases. The ends lost 5 bases at V and 8 bases at J; junction bases unmatched: 4. CDR3 length: 14 amino acids. CDR1 and CDR2 from the germline V gene are SGHTA and FQGNSA. CDR3 in amino acids: CASSMGQGAHEQFF. CDR3 bases: TGTGCCAGCAGCATGGGACAGGGGGCCCATGAGCAGTTCTTC.

V is TRBV5-1 and J is TRBJ1-3, with unresolved D. CDR1 is SGHRS and CDR2 is YFSETQ in the germline V gene. V lost 5 bases to trimming and J lost 0 bases, with 12 bases between them. CDR3 length: 15 residues. The CDR3 loop is CASSYTESSGNTIYF. In nucleotides, the CDR3 is TGCGCCAGCAGTTACACCGAGAGCTCTGGAAACACCATATATTTT. Based on the CDR3 plus reference TRBV5-1 and TRBJ1-3, the full variable domain is KAGVTQTPRYLIKTRGQQVTLSCSPISGHRSVSWYQQTPGQGLQFLFEYFSETQRNKGNFPGRFSGRQFSNSRSEMNVSTLELGDSALYLCASSYTESSGNTIYFGEGSWLTVV.

This rearrangement joins TRBV6-5 to TRBJ1-2; TRBD1 matches 7 bases. From germline, CDR1 is MNHEY and CDR2 SVGAGI. The CDR3 length is 15 residues. Trimming took 7 bases from V and 4 from J; bases not matched to a gene: 12. CDR3 in DNA: TGTGCCAGCAAAGTAACAGGGGACTTCGGCTATGGCTACACCTTC. It codes for CASKVTGDFGYGYTF.

This sequence joins TRBV10-2 and TRBJ1-3; no definite D call. Trimming shortened V by 3 bases and J by 1 base, and 7 bases separated the two germline ends. The CDR3 extends over 14 amino acids. From germline, CDR1 is WSHSY and CDR2 SAAADI. CDR3 region: CASSEGGSGNTIYF. CDR3 bases: TGCGCCAGCAGTGAAGGTGGTTCTGGAAACACCATATATTTT.

CDR3 region: CASSPPWNSPLHF. The CDR3 region has the DNA TGTGCCAGCAGCCCCCCTTGGAATTCACCCCTCCACTTT. This chain connects TRBV14 to TRBJ1-6; D remains unclear. Germline assignment: CDR1 SGHDN and CDR2 FVKESK. Trimming shortened V by 4 bases and J by 7 bases, and 8 bases separated the two germline ends. The CDR3 extends over 13 amino acids. The complete variable domain, with remaining parts taken from reference TRBV14 and TRBJ1-6, reads EAGVTQFPSHSVIEKGQTVTLRCDPISGHDNLYWYRRVMGKEIKFLLHFVKESKQDESGMPNNRFLAERTGGTYSTLKVQPAELEDSGVYFCASSPPWNSPLHFGNGTRLTVT.

CDR3 residues: CATQGVDGELFF. The CDR3 DNA sequence: TGTGCCACCCAGGGGGTGGACGGGGAGCTGTTTTTT. This sequence joins TRBV7-9 and TRBJ2-2; 7 nucleotides line up with TRBD1. V lost 10 bases and J lost 7; bases outside the gene matches: 6. Germline V gives CDR1 SEHNR, CDR2 FQNEAQ (reference sequence). This CDR3 has 12 amino acids.

The chain is built from TRBV6-5 and TRBJ1-5, with a tentative D call TRBD1 (5 bases). Trimming stripped 5 bases from V and 6 bases from J, with 11 bases between. Looked up from germline, CDR1 is MNHEY and CDR2 is SVGAGI. This CDR3 is 13 amino acids long. CDR3 protein: CASSDSVSQPQHF. The CDR3 nucleotides read TGTGCCAGCAGTGACAGCGTAAGTCAGCCCCAGCATTTT.

Only one count was recorded for this clone. V is TRBV2 and J is TRBJ2-3; D gene ambiguous. This CDR3 spans 18 amino acids. V lost 2 bases, J lost 1 base, and 19 bases lay in between. Germline lookup yields CDR1 SNHLY and CDR2 FYNNEI. The CDR3 DNA sequence: TGTGCCAGCAGTGAATTGATTTTTGGAGTTGGTGGCACAGATACGCAGTATTTT. Residues: CASSELIFGVGGTDTQYF. The variable domain in full, with the rest retrieved from reference TRBV2 and TRBJ2-3, is EPEVTQTPSHQVTQMGQEVILRCVPISNHLYFYWYRQILGQKVEFLVSFYNNEISEKSEIFDDQFSVERPDGSNFTLKIRSTKLEDSAMYFCASSELIFGVGGTDTQYFGPGTRLTVL.

The chain is built from TRBV7-2 and TRBJ2-5; D possibly corresponds to TRBD2 (5 bases). V was pared by 3 bases and J by 2 bases, with 16 bases between. The CDR3 runs to 16 residues. The germline CDR1 and CDR2 sequences are SGHTA and FQGNSA. This CDR3 reads CASSLVGSGLQETQYF. CDR3 bases: TGTGCCAGCAGCTTGGTCGGGTCGGGGTTGCAAGAGACCCAGTACTTC.

The chain combines TRBV7-3 with TRBJ2-5, with 8 bases that match TRBD1. Trimming at V came to 2 bases and at J to 4 bases, leaving 6 bases not matched to a gene. Germline V CDR1 and CDR2: SGHTA, FQGTGA. The CDR3 is made up of 15 amino acids. This chain's CDR3 is CASSLGGQGGETQYF. Written as DNA, the CDR3 is TGTGCCAGCAGCTTAGGCGGACAGGGTGGAGAGACCCAGTACTTC. Full variable domain (remainder filled in from reference TRBV7-3 and TRBJ2-5): GAGVSQTPSNKVTEKGKYVELRCDPISGHTALYWYRQSLGQGPEFLIYFQGTGAADDSGLPNDRFFAVRPEGSVSTLKIQRTERGDSAVYLCASSLGGQGGETQYFGPGTRLLVL.

The chain combines TRBV6-4 with TRBJ1-2; D is undetermined. The CDR3 is 14 residues long. V was clipped by 3 bases and J by 0 bases, with 8 bases between them. Germline V gives CDR1 MRHNA, CDR2 SNTAGT. This chain's CDR3 is CASSEQYANYGYTF. CDR3 DNA: TGTGCCAGCAGTGAACAGTACGCTAACTATGGCTACACCTTC.

A single count supports this clone. The chain recombines TRBV7-2 with TRBJ1-2, with a tentative D call TRBD1 (6 bases). The germline V and J ends were trimmed by 1 base and 1 base, with 19 bases remaining between them. The CDR3 runs to 18 residues. Germline CDR1 SGHTA, CDR2 FQGNSA. The CDR3 sequence: CASSLVRVAQGNNYGYTF. Here the CDR3 DNA reads TGTGCCAGCAGCTTAGTGAGGGTCGCGCAGGGGAATAACTATGGCTACACCTTC.

This chain links TRBV13 with TRBJ1-2; D is perhaps TRBD1 (5 bases). CDR1 is PRHDT, CDR2 FYEKMQ, per germline (reference sequence). The CDR3 is made up of 13 amino acids. Trimming took 2 bases from V and 10 from J, leaving 14 bases between them. In DNA, the CDR3 is TGTGCCAGCAGCTTAAACAGGCTAGATTCCTACACCTTC. Protein product: CASSLNRLDSYTF.